This TCR beta chain is drawn from a study of blood T cell repertoires in COVID-19. Cohort 3 recovered donors had two negative PCRs, clearance, or symptom resolution. The ends lost 1 base at V and 5 bases at J; junction bases unmatched: 8. The CDR3 length is 17 residues. From germline, CDR1 is SGHRS and CDR2 YFSETQ. The protocol was immunoSEQ multiplex PCR, while the TCRdb copy is restricted to in-frame clones and leaves out a portion. This repertoire shows approximately 300,000 clones, roughly nine tenths found once; its top ten account for approximately 5.2%. This chain joins TRBV5-1 and TRBJ2-3; 12 positions match TRBD2. Material: PBMCs or T cells enriched from blood (not recorded which). The sequence came from a man in his 60s who had recovered from COVID-19. The CDR3 loop is CASSLLTSGRSGDTQYF. As DNA, the CDR3 is TGCGCCAGCAGCTTGTTAACTAGCGGGAGGTCTGGAGATACGCAGTATTTT.